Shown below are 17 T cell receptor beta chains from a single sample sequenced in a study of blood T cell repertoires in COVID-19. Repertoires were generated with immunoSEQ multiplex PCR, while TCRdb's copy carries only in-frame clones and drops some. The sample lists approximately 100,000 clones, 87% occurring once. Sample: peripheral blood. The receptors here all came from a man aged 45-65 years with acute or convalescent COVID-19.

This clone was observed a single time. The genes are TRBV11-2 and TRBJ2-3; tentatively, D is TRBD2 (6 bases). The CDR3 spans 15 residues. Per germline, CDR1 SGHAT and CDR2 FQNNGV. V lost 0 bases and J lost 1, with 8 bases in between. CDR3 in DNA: TGTGCCAGCAGCTTAGACGGGAGAGGCACAGATACGCAGTATTTT. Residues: CASSLDGRGTDTQYF.

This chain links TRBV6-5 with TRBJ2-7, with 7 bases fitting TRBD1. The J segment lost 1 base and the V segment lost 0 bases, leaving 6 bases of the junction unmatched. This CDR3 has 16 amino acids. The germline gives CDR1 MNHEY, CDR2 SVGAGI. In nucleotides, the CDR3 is TGTGCCAGCAGTTACTCAAACAGGGGTGTATCCTACGAGCAGTACTTC. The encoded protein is CASSYSNRGVSYEQYF.

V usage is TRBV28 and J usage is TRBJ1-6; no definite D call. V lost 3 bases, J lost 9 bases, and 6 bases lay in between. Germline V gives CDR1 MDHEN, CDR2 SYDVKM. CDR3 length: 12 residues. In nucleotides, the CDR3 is TGTGCCAGCAGTTTGGAGACTTCACCCCTCCACTTT. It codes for CASSLETSPLHF.

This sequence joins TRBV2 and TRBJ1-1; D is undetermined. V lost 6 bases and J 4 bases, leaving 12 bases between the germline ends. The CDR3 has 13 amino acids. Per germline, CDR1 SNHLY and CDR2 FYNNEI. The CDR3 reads CASSRGGPTEAFF. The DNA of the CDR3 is TGTGCCAGCAGCCGGGGAGGTCCCACTGAAGCTTTCTTT.

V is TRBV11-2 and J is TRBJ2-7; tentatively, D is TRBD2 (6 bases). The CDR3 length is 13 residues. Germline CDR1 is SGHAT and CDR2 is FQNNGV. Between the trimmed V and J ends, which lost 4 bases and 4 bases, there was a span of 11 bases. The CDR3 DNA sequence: TGTGCCAGCAGCTGGGGGGTCTTGTACGAGCAGTACTTC. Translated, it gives CASSWGVLYEQYF.

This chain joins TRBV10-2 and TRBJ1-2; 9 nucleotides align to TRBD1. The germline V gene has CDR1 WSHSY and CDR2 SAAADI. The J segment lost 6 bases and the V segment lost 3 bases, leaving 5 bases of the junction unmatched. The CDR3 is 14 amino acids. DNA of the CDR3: TGCGCCAGCAGTGACTTTAGGACAGGGGATGGCTACACCTTC. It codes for CASSDFRTGDGYTF.

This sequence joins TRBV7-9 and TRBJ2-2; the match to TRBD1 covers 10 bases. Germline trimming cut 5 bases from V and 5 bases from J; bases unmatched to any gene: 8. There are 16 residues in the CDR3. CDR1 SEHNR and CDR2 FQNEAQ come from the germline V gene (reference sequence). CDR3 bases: TGTGCCAGCAGCAATGGGGACAGGGGAAATACCGGGGAGCTGTTTTTT. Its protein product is CASSNGDRGNTGELFF.

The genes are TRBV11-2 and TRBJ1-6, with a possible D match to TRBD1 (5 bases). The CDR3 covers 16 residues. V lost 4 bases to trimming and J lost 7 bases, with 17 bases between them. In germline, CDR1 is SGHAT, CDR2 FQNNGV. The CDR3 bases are TGTGCCAGCAGCTCCTTTCAGGGTCCTGGAAATTCACCCCTCCACTTT. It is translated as CASSSFQGPGNSPLHF.

The CDR3 reads CASSPQDSISTDTQYF. In DNA form, the CDR3 reads TGTGCCAGCAGCCCCCAGGACAGTATATCCACAGATACGCAGTATTTT. This chain uses TRBV11-2 with TRBJ2-3; tentatively, D is TRBD1 (6 bases). Germline CDR1 is SGHAT and CDR2 is FQNNGV. V lost 5 bases and J 2 bases, leaving 17 bases between the germline ends. The CDR3 is made up of 16 amino acids.

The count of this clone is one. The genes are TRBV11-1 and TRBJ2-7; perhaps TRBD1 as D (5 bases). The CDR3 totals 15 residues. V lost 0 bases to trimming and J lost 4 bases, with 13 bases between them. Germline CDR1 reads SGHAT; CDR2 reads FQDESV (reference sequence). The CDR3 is CASSLATQGEYEQYF. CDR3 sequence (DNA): TGTGCCAGCAGCTTAGCGACGCAGGGTGAGTACGAGCAGTACTTC.

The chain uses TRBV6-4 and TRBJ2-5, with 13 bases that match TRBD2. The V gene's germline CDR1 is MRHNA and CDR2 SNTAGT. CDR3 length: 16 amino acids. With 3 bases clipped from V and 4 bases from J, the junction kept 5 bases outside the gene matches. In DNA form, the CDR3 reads TGTGCCAGCAGTGAAGGACTAGCGGGAGTTTCAGAGACCCAGTACTTC. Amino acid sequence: CASSEGLAGVSETQYF.

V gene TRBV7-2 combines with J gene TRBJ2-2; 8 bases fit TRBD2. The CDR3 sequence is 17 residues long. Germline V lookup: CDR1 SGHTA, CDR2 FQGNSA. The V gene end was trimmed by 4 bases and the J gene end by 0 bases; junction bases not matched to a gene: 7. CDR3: CASSSPGLGSNTGELFF. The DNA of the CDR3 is TGTGCCAGCAGCTCCCCGGGACTAGGCTCGAACACCGGGGAGCTGTTTTTT.

The DNA for the CDR3 is TGTGCCAGCACCCGGGACAGATCGGCTGGGGCCAACGTCCTGACTTTC. Translating gives CASTRDRSAGANVLTF. V gene TRBV2 combines with J gene TRBJ2-6, with 7 bases matching TRBD1. V shed 7 bases, J shed 2 bases, and the junction held 8 bases outside the gene matches. This CDR3 is built from 16 residues. Germline CDR1 is SNHLY and CDR2 is FYNNEI. The whole variable domain, filled in from reference TRBV2 and TRBJ2-6, reads EPEVTQTPSHQVTQMGQEVILRCVPISNHLYFYWYRQILGQKVEFLVSFYNNEISEKSEIFDDQFSVERPDGSNFTLKIRSTKLEDSAMYFCASTRDRSAGANVLTFGAGSRLTVL.

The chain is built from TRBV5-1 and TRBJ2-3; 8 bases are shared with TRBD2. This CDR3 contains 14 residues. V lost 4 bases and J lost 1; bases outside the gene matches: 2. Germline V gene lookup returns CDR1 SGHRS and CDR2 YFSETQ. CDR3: CASSPGGGTDTQYF. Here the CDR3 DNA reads TGCGCCAGCAGCCCCGGGGGGGGCACAGATACGCAGTATTTT.

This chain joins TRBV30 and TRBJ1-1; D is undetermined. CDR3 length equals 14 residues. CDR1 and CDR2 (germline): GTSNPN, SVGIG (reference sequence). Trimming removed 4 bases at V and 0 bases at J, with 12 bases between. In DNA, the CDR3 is TGTGCCTGGATACAGAGTCAAATGAACACTGAAGCTTTCTTT. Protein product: CAWIQSQMNTEAFF.

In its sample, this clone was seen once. The CDR3 spells CASSQLTSGSHADTQYF. Written as DNA, the CDR3 is TGCGCCAGCAGCCAATTGACTAGCGGGAGTCACGCAGATACGCAGTATTTT. The chain joins TRBV4-1 to TRBJ2-3, with 12 bases lining up with TRBD2. Trimming at V came to 2 bases and at J to 4 bases, leaving 7 bases not matched to a gene. CDR3 length: 17 residues. Germline lookup yields CDR1 MGHRA and CDR2 YSYEKL.

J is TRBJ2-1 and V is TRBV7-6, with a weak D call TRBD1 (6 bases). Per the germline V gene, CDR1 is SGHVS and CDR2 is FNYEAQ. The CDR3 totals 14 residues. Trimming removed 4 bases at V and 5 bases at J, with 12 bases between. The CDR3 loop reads CASSSRSGDNEQFF. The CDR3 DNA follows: TGTGCCAGCAGCTCCCGGTCAGGGGACAATGAGCAGTTCTTC.